These 11 T cell receptor beta chains share one sample of origin, sequenced in a study of OX40 agonist ivuxolimab in advanced cancers. Using immunoSEQ multiplex PCR, the repertoire was profiled, and TCRdb retains in-frame clones only, with some absent. Here the sample spans around 84,000 clones, roughly 89% being singletons. Here the sequenced sample was CD4+ or CD8+ T cells sorted from blood, taken in a trial of the OX40 agonist ivuxolimab. These receptors were collected from an adult with an advanced solid tumor such as melanoma, head and neck, liver or kidney cancer.

The chain links TRBV18 to TRBJ1-1, with D hard to call. Trimming took 2 bases from V and 1 from J, leaving 11 bases between them. CDR1 and CDR2 from the germline V gene are KGHSH and LQKENI. CDR3 length equals 15 residues. The CDR3 DNA follows: TGTGCCAGCTCACCAGTCCAAGGCTGGAACACTGAAGCTTTCTTT. Translation gives CASSPVQGWNTEAFF.

The V gene is TRBV5-1, the J gene TRBJ1-5; D may be TRBD1 (5 bases). CDR3 size: 15 residues. The germline CDR1 and CDR2 sequences are SGHRS and YFSETQ. Trimming shortened V by 4 bases and J by 0 bases, and 11 bases separated the two germline ends. The CDR3 DNA reads as TGCGCCAGCAGCCATACAGGAAATAGCAATCAGCCCCAGCATTTT. It encodes CASSHTGNSNQPQHF.

This chain joins TRBV10-2 and TRBJ2-2; 7 bases match TRBD1. CDR1 WSHSY and CDR2 SAAADI come from the germline V gene. V lost 5 bases and J lost 2; bases outside the gene matches: 5. The CDR3 length is 15 residues. The CDR3 loop is CASSRQGINTGELFF. Written as DNA, the CDR3 is TGCGCCAGCAGTCGACAGGGAATAAACACCGGGGAGCTGTTTTTT.

This rearrangement joins TRBV27 to TRBJ2-6, with D possibly being TRBD2 (5 bases). The V gene's germline CDR1 is MNHEY and CDR2 SMNVEV (reference sequence). CDR3 size: 14 residues. V shed 8 bases and J shed 2 bases, with 10 bases lying between them. CDR3 coding DNA: TGTGCCAGCGGTCCGCGGGCTGGGGCCAACGTCCTGACTTTC. Translation gives CASGPRAGANVLTF.

This clone was seen just once. This chain links TRBV7-2 with TRBJ1-1; D is ambiguous. CDR1 and CDR2 from the germline V gene are SGHTA and FQGNSA. The V gene lost 1 base and the J gene lost 1 base, with 16 bases spanning the gap. The CDR3 is made up of 17 amino acids. The CDR3 DNA sequence: TGTGCCAGCAGCTTAGTGGTGATAGGATTCGGGAACACTGAAGCTTTCTTT. It encodes CASSLVVIGFGNTEAFF.

This clone occurred once. The chain has TRBV15 and TRBJ2-2, with a possible D match to TRBD1 (6 bases). Germline CDR1 and CDR2: LNHNV and YYDKDF (reference sequence). V was pared by 2 bases and J by 8 bases, with 9 bases between. CDR3 length equals 13 residues. The CDR3 reads CATSRQGRGELFF. Here the CDR3 DNA reads TGTGCCACCAGCAGACAGGGGCGAGGGGAGCTGTTTTTT.

This clone was found a few times. The chain carries TRBV2 and TRBJ1-4, with 8 bases matching TRBD1. V gave up 6 bases and J gave up 0 bases; unmatched junction bases: 9. Germline lookup yields CDR1 SNHLY and CDR2 FYNNEI. The CDR3 is 17 residues long. The CDR3 here is CASRVRQGPATNEKLFF. DNA for the CDR3: TGTGCCAGCAGGGTTAGACAGGGGCCTGCAACTAATGAAAAACTGTTTTTT.

The chain combines TRBV7-8 with TRBJ2-7, with 7 nucleotides matching TRBD1. The CDR3 totals 14 residues. J gave up 1 base and V 0 bases, and 0 bases lay outside the gene matches. Germline V gene data show CDR1 as SGHVS and CDR2 as FQNEAQ. The CDR3 loop reads CASSLAGQSYEQYF. In DNA, the CDR3 is TGTGCCAGCAGCTTAGCGGGACAGTCCTACGAGCAGTACTTC.

This clone was seen just once. This chain connects TRBV6-5 to TRBJ2-2, with D unclear. From germline, CDR1 is MNHEY and CDR2 SVGAGI. This CDR3 spans 12 amino acids. V was cut by 5 bases and J by 4 bases, with 5 bases left in between. CDR3 protein: CASSPTTGELFF. The CDR3 coding sequence is TGTGCCAGCAGTCCGACCACCGGGGAGCTGTTTTTT.

A word on this clone: It is unclear where the CDR3 begins or ends on the DNA, so no DNA is shown, and the CDR3 is as TCRdb lists it. The J gene is TRBJ2-7, the V gene TRBV7-2; no DNA check was done on the table's D call, TRBD1. Germline CDR1 reads SGHTA; CDR2 reads FQGNSA. Termini included, the CDR3 measures 15 amino acids. CDR3 in amino acids: CASSVIFGQAYEQYF.

The genes are TRBV2 and TRBJ1-6; a possible D gene is TRBD1 (6 bases). CDR3 length equals 14 residues. V lost 7 bases and J 4 bases, leaving 11 bases between the germline ends. Germline V gene data show CDR1 as SNHLY and CDR2 as FYNNEI. CDR3 protein: CASTQGQYNSPLHF. In nucleotides, the CDR3 is TGTGCCAGCACCCAAGGACAGTATAATTCACCCCTCCACTTT.